Below, one TCR beta chain is given with its context. The entry originates in a study of OX40 agonist ivuxolimab in advanced cancers. This CDR3 is built from 13 residues. Unmatched junction bases numbered 2, after V lost 3 bases and J lost 2 bases. The germline CDR1 and CDR2 sequences are GTSNPN and SVGIG (reference sequence). TCRdb's copy holds only in-frame clones and misses some; the assay was immunoSEQ multiplex PCR. The table records about 34,000 clones, around 90% of them present only once. The sequences come from CD4+ or CD8+ T cells sorted from blood, collected in a trial of the OX40 agonist ivuxolimab. V usage is TRBV30 and J usage is TRBJ2-5; 8 bases agree with TRBD2. The clonotype comes from an adult with an advanced solid tumor such as melanoma, head and neck, liver or kidney cancer. This chain's CDR3 is CAWRQRGQETQYF. CDR3 bases: TGTGCCTGGAGACAGCGGGGGCAAGAGACCCAGTACTTC.